This entry describes one T cell receptor (beta chain). Repertoires were generated with immunoSEQ multiplex PCR, while TCRdb's copy carries only in-frame clones and drops some. The sample lists 200,000 to 300,000 clones, about 85% occurring once. This sample is drawn from a study of blood T cell repertoires in COVID-19. Deletions cut 8 bases from V and 8 bases from J, with 12 bases between. CDR3 length: 11 amino acids. V is TRBV12-3 or TRBV12-4 and J is TRBJ1-2, with D uncertain. The source material was peripheral blood. The TCR sequence derives from a man in his fifties or sixties who had recovered from COVID-19. The CDR3 DNA follows: TGTGCCAGCGGGAGGAACCTCGGCTACACCTTC. It translates to CASGRNLGYTF.